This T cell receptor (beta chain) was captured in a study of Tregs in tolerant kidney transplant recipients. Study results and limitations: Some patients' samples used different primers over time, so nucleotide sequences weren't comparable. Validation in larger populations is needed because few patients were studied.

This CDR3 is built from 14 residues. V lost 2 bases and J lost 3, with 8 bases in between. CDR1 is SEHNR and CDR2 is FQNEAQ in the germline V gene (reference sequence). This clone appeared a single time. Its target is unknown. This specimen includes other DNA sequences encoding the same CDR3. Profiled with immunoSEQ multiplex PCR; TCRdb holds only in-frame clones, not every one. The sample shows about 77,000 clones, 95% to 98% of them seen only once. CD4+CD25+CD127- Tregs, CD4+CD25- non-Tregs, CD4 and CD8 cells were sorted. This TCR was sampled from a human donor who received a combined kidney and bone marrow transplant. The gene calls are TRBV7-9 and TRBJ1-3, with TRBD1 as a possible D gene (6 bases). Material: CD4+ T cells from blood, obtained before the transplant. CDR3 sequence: CASSLQGSGNTIYF. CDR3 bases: TGTGCCAGCAGCTTACAGGGGAGTGGAAACACCATATATTTT. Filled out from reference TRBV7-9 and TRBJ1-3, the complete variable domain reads DTGVSQNPRHKITKRGQNVTFRCDPISEHNRLYWYRQTLGQGPEFLTYFQNEAQLEKSRLLSDRFSAERPKGSFSTLEIQRTEQGDSAMYLCASSLQGSGNTIYFGEGSWLTVV.